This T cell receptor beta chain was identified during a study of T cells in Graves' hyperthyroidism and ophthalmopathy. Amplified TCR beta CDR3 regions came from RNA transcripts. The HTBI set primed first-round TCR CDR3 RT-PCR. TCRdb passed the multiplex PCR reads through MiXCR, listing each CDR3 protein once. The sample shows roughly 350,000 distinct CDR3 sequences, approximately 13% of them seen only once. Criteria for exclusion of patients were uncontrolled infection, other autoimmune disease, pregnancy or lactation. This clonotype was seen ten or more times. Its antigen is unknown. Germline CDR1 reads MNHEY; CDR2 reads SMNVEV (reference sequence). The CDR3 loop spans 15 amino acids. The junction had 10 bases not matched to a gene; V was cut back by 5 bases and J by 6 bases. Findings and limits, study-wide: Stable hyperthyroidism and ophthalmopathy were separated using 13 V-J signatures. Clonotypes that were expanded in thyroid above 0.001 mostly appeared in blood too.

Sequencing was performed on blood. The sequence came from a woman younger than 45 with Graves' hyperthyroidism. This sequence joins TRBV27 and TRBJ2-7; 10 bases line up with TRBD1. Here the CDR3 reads CASSTLPGTGAEQYF. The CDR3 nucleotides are TGTGCCAGCAGTACCCTCCCCGGGACAGGGGCCGAGCAGTACTTC.